Listed here are 15 T cell receptor beta chains from one sample, sequenced in a study of CD8+ T cells in alopecia areata. Extraction and reverse transcription of RNA yielded cDNA as the sequencing template. The method was immunoSEQ multiplex PCR; TCRdb's version includes in-frame clones alone and lacks a portion of them. The data contain 150,000 or so clones, 70% to 90% of them seen just once; the ten biggest clones take up roughly 13%. Noted treatment: oral pan-JAK inhibitor, 5-10 mg twice daily. The source material was CD8+ T cells sorted from blood, sampled at week 4, from a patient treated with tofacitinib. The receptors stem from a human donor with alopecia areata.

The genes are TRBV29-1 and TRBJ1-4; 7 bases fit TRBD1. Germline CDR1 reads SQVTM; CDR2 reads ANQGSEA. J gave up 8 bases and V 0 bases, and 6 bases lay outside the gene matches. CDR3 length: 14 amino acids. Here the CDR3 reads CSVEERGRGEKLFF. CDR3 bases: TGCAGCGTTGAAGAGAGGGGGCGGGGAGAAAAACTGTTTTTT.

The chain couples TRBV6-5 to TRBJ1-5; a weak D match, TRBD1 (5 bases). V was trimmed by 5 bases and J by 4 bases, leaving 9 bases between them. Germline values: CDR1 MNHEY, CDR2 SVGAGI. The CDR3 length is 13 residues. The CDR3 DNA reads as TGTGCCAGCAGTCCCCAGGGAAATCAGCCCCAGCATTTT. Translated: CASSPQGNQPQHF.

This rearrangement joins TRBV13 to TRBJ2-7; D is ambiguous. Trimming cost V 5 bases and J 5 bases, with 16 bases left between them. The CDR3 extends over 14 amino acids. CDR1 and CDR2 (germline): PRHDT, FYEKMQ (reference sequence). As DNA, the CDR3 is TGTGCCAGCAGCACCCCTTTGTTTGCCCACGAGCAGTACTTC. Its translation: CASSTPLFAHEQYF.

This rearrangement joins TRBV18 to TRBJ2-3; 7 positions match TRBD1. The junction had 12 bases not matched to a gene; V was cut back by 3 bases and J by 6 bases. The germline CDR1 and CDR2 sequences are KGHSH and LQKENI. The CDR3 runs to 16 residues. The CDR3: CASSPEGAPDPDTQYF. CDR3 DNA: TGTGCCAGCTCACCCGAGGGGGCTCCGGATCCGGATACGCAGTATTTT.

The chain uses TRBV27 and TRBJ2-7, with D perhaps matching TRBD1 or TRBD2 (6 bases each). CDR3 length equals 17 residues. Trimming pared 0 bases from V and 2 bases from J, leaving 17 bases between. Germline assignment: CDR1 MNHEY and CDR2 SMNVEV (reference sequence). The CDR3 DNA is TGTGCCAGCAGTTTATCGAGGGGGGACGGAACCCCCTACGAGCAGTACTTC. This encodes CASSLSRGDGTPYEQYF.

Here the CDR3 DNA reads TGTGCCAGCAGTGAGTACAGCCTCAATCAGCCCCAGCATTTT. This translates into CASSEYSLNQPQHF. The V and J genes are TRBV25-1 and TRBJ1-5; D gene ambiguous. Germline V gene data show CDR1 as MGHDK and CDR2 as SYGVNS. V was clipped by 3 bases and J by 3 bases, with 9 bases between them. This CDR3 contains 14 residues.

The chain recombines TRBV7-9 with TRBJ2-4; TRBD1 matches at 7 bases. CDR1 and CDR2 (germline): SEHNR, FQNEAQ (reference sequence). The CDR3 is 15 amino acids. With V trimmed by 7 bases and J by 8 bases, 14 bases remained unmatched. This chain's CDR3 is CASTGTRGRMDIQYF. CDR3 nucleotide sequence: TGTGCCAGCACCGGCACAAGGGGGCGCATGGACATTCAGTACTTC.

The CDR3 protein is CASSQATGTGTEAFF. CDR3 nucleotide sequence: TGCGCCAGCAGCCAAGCAACAGGGACCGGCACTGAAGCTTTCTTT. The gene calls are TRBV4-1 and TRBJ1-1; possible D gene TRBD1, 6 bases. Per germline, CDR1 MGHRA and CDR2 YSYEKL. V was clipped by 1 base and J by 4 bases, with 13 bases between them. The CDR3 length is 15 residues.

This clone has more than one count but fewer than ten. V is TRBV27 and J is TRBJ2-1; D is unclear. Per germline, CDR1 MNHEY and CDR2 SMNVEV (reference sequence). The length of the CDR3 is 13 residues. Trimming left V 3 bases short and J 5 bases short, with 8 bases between. The CDR3 region has the DNA TGTGCCAGCAGTTTCAGCGTTAACAATGAGCAGTTCTTC. Residues: CASSFSVNNEQFF.

CDR3 loop: CASSYSPGVSTEAFF. In nucleotides, the CDR3 is TGTGCCAGCAGTTACTCCCCAGGGGTGAGCACTGAAGCTTTCTTT. The chain has TRBV6-5 and TRBJ1-1; D possibly corresponds to TRBD1 (6 bases). From germline, CDR1 is MNHEY and CDR2 SVGAGI. V lost 0 bases and J lost 4, with 12 bases in between. CDR3 length: 15 amino acids.

The J gene is TRBJ2-7, the V gene TRBV29-1; 7 positions match TRBD2. This CDR3 is built from 13 residues. Per the germline V gene, CDR1 is SQVTM and CDR2 is ANQGSEA. V dropped 4 bases and J dropped 6; count of bases not matched to a gene: 9. The CDR3 DNA reads as TGCAGCGTTGTTTTGCGGGGGACCGGCGAGCAGTACTTC. Translated, it gives CSVVLRGTGEQYF.

The V call is TRBV6-6, the J call TRBJ2-1; possibly TRBD2 for D (5 bases). This CDR3 has 13 residues. CDR1 is MNHNY and CDR2 is SVGAGI in the germline V gene (reference sequence). V lost 6 bases and J lost 4, with 10 bases in between. The CDR3: CASSGVDYNEQFF. CDR3 nucleotide sequence: TGTGCCAGCAGCGGGGTGGATTACAATGAGCAGTTCTTC.

V usage is TRBV7-9 and J usage is TRBJ2-7; 7 nucleotides line up with TRBD1. From germline, CDR1 is SEHNR and CDR2 FQNEAQ (reference sequence). The CDR3 runs 13 residues. Trimming took 4 bases from V and 3 from J; bases not matched to a gene: 3. In nucleotides, the CDR3 is TGTGCCAGCAGCTCGACAGGGATCTACGAGCAGTACTTC. Translation: CASSSTGIYEQYF.

The gene calls are TRBV9 and TRBJ2-3; 7 nucleotides agree with TRBD1. The V segment lost 1 base and the J segment 6 bases; nucleotides outside the gene matches: 5. This CDR3 has 14 amino acids. Germline V lookup: CDR1 SGDLS, CDR2 YYNGEE. The CDR3 DNA reads TGTGCCAGCAGCGTAACCACAGGGGTGGATACGCAGTATTTT. Translating it yields CASSVTTGVDTQYF.

This clone appeared once. The chain has TRBV4-1 and TRBJ2-7; TRBD1 is a possible D gene (6 bases). Between the trimmed V and J ends, which lost 4 bases and 5 bases, there was a span of 15 bases. Germline V gives CDR1 MGHRA, CDR2 YSYEKL. This CDR3 comprises 14 residues. CDR3 coding DNA: TGCGCCAGCAGCCTCCCAGGGGTTGGGGACGAGCAGTACTTC. Amino acids: CASSLPGVGDEQYF.